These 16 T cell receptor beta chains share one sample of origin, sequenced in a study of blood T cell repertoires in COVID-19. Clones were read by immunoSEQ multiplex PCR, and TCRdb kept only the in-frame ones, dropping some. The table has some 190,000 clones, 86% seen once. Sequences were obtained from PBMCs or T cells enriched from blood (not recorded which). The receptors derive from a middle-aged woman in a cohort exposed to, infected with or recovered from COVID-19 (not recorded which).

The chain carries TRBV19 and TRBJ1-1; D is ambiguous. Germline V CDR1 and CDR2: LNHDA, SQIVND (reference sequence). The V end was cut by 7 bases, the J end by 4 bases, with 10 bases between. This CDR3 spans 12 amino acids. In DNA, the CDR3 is TGTGCCAGTATTTCTCGGGGCACTGAAGCTTTCTTT. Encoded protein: CASISRGTEAFF.

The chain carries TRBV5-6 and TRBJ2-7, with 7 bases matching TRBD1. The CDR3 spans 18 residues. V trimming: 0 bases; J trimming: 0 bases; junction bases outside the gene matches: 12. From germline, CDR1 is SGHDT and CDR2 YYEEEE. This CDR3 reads CASSLAPLLDRSSYEQYF. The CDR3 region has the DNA TGTGCCAGCAGCTTGGCCCCCTTACTGGACAGGAGCTCCTACGAGCAGTACTTC.

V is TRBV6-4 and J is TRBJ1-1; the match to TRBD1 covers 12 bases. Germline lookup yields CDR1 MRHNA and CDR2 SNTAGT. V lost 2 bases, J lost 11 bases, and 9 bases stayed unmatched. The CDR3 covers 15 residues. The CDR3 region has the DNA TGTGCCAGCAGTGACGCTGCCGGGACAGGGGGCCAGGCTTTCTTT. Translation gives CASSDAAGTGGQAFF.

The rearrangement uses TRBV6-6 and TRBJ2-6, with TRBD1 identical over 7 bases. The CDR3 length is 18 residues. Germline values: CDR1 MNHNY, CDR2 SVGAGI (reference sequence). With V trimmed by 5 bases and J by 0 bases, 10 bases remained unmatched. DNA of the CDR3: TGTGCCAGCAGTCCCAACAGGGACAGCGTCTCTGGGGCCAACGTCCTGACTTTC. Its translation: CASSPNRDSVSGANVLTF.

The CDR3: CASSPIAGGPHEQYF. Here the CDR3 DNA reads TGTGCCAGCAGCCCAATAGCGGGAGGGCCCCACGAGCAGTACTTC. The gene calls are TRBV5-6 and TRBJ2-7, with TRBD2 identical over 11 bases. Germline CDR1 SGHDT, CDR2 YYEEEE. V shed 4 bases, J shed 5 bases, and the junction held 8 bases outside the gene matches. The CDR3 spans 15 residues.

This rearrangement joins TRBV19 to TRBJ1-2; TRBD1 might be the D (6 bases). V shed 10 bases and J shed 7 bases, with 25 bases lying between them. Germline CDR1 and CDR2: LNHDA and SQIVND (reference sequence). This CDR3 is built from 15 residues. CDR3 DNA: TGTGCCACCTCGTTGGGCGGGGGGCTTGGTGGTGGCTACACCTTC. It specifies CATSLGGGLGGGYTF.

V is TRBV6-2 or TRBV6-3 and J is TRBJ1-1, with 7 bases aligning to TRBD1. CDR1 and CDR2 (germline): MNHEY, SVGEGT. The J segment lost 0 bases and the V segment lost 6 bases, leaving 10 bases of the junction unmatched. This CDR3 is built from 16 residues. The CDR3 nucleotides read TGTGCCAGCAGCCCCGGGACAGCCGTAATGAACACTGAAGCTTTCTTT. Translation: CASSPGTAVMNTEAFF.

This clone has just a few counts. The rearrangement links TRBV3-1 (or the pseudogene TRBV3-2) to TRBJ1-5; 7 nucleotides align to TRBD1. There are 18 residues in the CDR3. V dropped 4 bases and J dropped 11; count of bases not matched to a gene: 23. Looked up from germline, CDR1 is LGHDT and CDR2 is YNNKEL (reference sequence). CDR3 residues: CASSPGRGRQSQISAQHF. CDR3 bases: TGTGCCAGCAGCCCAGGAAGGGGGCGACAGAGCCAAATTTCGGCCCAGCATTTT.

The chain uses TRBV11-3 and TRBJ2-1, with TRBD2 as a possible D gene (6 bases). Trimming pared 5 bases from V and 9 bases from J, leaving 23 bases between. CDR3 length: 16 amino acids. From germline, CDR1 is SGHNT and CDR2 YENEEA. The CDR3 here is CASSHRDLAVVGEQFF. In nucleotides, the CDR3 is TGTGCCAGCAGCCACCGGGACTTAGCAGTAGTGGGTGAGCAGTTCTTC.

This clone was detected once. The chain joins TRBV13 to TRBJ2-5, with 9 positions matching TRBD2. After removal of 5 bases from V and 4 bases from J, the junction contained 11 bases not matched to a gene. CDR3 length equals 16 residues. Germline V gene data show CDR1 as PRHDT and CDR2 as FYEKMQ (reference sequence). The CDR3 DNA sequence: TGTGCCAGCAGCCCAGGGAACAGCGGGGGGAGAGAGACCCAGTACTTC. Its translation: CASSPGNSGGRETQYF.

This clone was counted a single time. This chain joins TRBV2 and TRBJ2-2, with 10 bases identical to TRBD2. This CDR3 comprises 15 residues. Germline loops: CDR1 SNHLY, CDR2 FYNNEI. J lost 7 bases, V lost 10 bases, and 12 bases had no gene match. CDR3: CATSGLAAVGGELFF. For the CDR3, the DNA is TGTGCCACCTCAGGACTAGCGGCGGTGGGCGGGGAGCTGTTTTTT.

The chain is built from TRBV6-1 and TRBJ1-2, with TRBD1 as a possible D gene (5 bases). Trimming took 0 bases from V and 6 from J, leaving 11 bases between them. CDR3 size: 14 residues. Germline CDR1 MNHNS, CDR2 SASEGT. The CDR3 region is CASSEAGKGHGYTF. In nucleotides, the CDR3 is TGTGCCAGCAGTGAAGCGGGCAAGGGGCATGGCTACACCTTC.

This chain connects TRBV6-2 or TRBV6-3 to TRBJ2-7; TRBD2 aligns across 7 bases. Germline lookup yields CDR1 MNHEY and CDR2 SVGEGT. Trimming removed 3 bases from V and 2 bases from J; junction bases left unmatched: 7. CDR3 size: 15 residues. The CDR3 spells CASSYRDYPPYEQYF. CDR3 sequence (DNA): TGTGCCAGCAGTTATAGGGACTACCCACCCTACGAGCAGTACTTC.

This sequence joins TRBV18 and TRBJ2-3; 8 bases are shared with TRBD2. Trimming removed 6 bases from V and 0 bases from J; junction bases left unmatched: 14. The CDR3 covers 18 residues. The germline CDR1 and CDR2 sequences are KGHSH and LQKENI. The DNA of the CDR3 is TGTGCCAGCTCCAACCGGGCTACTAGCGGAGTTAGCACAGATACGCAGTATTTT. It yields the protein CASSNRATSGVSTDTQYF.

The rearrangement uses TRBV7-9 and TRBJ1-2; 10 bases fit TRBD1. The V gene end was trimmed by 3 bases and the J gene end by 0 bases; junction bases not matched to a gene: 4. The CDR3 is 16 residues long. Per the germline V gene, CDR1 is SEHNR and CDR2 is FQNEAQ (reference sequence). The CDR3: CASSFRDRGSNYGYTF. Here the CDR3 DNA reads TGTGCCAGCAGCTTTAGGGACAGGGGATCTAACTATGGCTACACCTTC.

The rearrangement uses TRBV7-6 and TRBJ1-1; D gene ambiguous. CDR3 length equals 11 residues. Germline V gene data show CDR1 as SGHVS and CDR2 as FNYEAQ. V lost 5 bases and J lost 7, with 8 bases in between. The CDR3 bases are TGTGCCAGCAGCGACGGGTTTGAAGCTTTCTTT. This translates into CASSDGFEAFF. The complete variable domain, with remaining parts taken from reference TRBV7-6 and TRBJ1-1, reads GAGVSQSPRYKVTKRGQDVALRCDPISGHVSLYWYRQALGQGPEFLTYFNYEAQQDKSGLPNDRFSAERPEGSISTLTIQRTEQRDSAMYRCASSDGFEAFFGQGTRLTVV.